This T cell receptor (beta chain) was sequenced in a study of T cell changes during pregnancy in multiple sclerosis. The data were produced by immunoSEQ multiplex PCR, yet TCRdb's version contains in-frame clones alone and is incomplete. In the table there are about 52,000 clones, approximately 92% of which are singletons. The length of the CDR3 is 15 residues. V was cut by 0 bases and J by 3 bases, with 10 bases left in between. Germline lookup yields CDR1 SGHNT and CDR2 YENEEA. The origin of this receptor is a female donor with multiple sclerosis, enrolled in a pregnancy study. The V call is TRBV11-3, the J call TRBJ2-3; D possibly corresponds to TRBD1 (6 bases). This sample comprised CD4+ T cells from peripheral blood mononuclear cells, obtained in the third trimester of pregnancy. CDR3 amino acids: CASSLEGGRTDTQYF. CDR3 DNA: TGTGCCAGCAGCTTAGAAGGGGGACGGACAGATACGCAGTATTTT.